This T cell receptor (beta chain) stems from a study of cytotoxic CD8 clonotypes in ibrutinib-treated CLL. Whole-study context: Specimens for response were gathered following a median around a year of therapy, spanning 6 to 36.

Data came from immunoSEQ multiplex PCR; TCRdb stores just in-frame clones and leaves some out. The repertoire includes some 7,800 clones, roughly 80% of them detected once, and approximately 3.9% sits in the top ten. Notes on the study in general: Sampling times, which were not matched between the groups, differed between sustained-remission patients and progressing patients.

This clone occurred a few times. Its antigen is unknown. V was shortened by 10 bases and J by 4 bases, with 13 bases between the two germline ends. The germline gives CDR1 MDHEN, CDR2 SYDVKM. The CDR3 runs 12 residues. The sequence came from a human donor with chronic lymphocytic leukemia. Material: PBMCs, obtained before ibrutinib treatment. The chain joins TRBV28 to TRBJ1-2; the D gene is possibly TRBD1 (5 bases). In DNA, the CDR3 is TGTGCCACTTCCAAGGGGAGCTATGGCTACACCTTC. It is translated as CATSKGSYGYTF.